These 21 T cell receptor beta chains were all obtained from the same sample, sequenced in a study of T cell changes during pregnancy in multiple sclerosis. TCRdb keeps only in-frame clones here, not all; method: immunoSEQ multiplex PCR. The table records approximately 84,000 clones, 94% of them present only once. This specimen was peripheral blood, taken in the third trimester of pregnancy. The receptor set was obtained from a female donor with multiple sclerosis, enrolled in a pregnancy study.

The gene calls are TRBV5-1 and TRBJ1-4; 7 bases align to TRBD1. J lost 6 bases, V lost 4 bases, and 9 bases had no gene match. This CDR3 comprises 15 residues. In germline, CDR1 is SGHRS, CDR2 YFSETQ. CDR3 loop: CASSQWTGGDEKLFF. In DNA, the CDR3 is TGCGCCAGCAGCCAGTGGACAGGAGGAGATGAAAAACTGTTTTTT.

Notes on this clone: A junction boundary mismatches the germline segment, possibly from a read error. The chain recombines TRBV13 with TRBJ2-7; 10 positions agree with TRBD1. The V gene's germline CDR1 is PRHDT and CDR2 FYEKMQ (reference sequence). The CDR3 runs 15 residues. CDR3 DNA: TGTGCCAGCCGCTTTTTTGACAGGGGGCTTCACGAGCAGTACTTC. It encodes CASRFFDRGLHEQYF. The whole variable domain, filled in from reference TRBV13 and TRBJ2-7, reads AAGVIQSPRHLIKEKRETATLKCYPIPRHDTVYWYQQGPGQDPQFLISFYEKMQSDKGSIPDRFSAQQFSDYHSELNMSSLELGDSALYFCASRFFDRGLHEQYFGPGTRLTVT.

The chain couples TRBV2 to TRBJ2-2; 7 bases align to TRBD2. Germline V CDR1 and CDR2: SNHLY, FYNNEI. The CDR3 covers 15 residues. V was pared by 4 bases and J by 4 bases, with 6 bases of the junction left unmatched. The chain's CDR3 is CASSVVGGSTGELFF. CDR3 sequence (DNA): TGTGCCAGCAGTGTTGTGGGGGGGAGCACCGGGGAGCTGTTTTTT.

The chain couples TRBV5-5 to TRBJ1-2; 7 bases are shared with TRBD1. The germline V gene has CDR1 SGHKS and CDR2 YYEKEE (reference sequence). Trimming removed 3 bases from V and 5 bases from J; junction bases left unmatched: 10. The CDR3 length is 15 residues. In DNA form, the CDR3 reads TGTGCCAGCAGCTCAGTGGGGACAGCACTTTATGGCTACACCTTC. This translates into CASSSVGTALYGYTF.

The rearrangement links TRBV5-6 to TRBJ2-2; weak D call: TRBD2 (6 bases). Trimming pared 2 bases from V and 0 bases from J, leaving 11 bases between. Germline CDR1 reads SGHDT; CDR2 reads YYEEEE. The CDR3 spans 16 residues. CDR3 nucleotide sequence: TGTGCCAGCAGCTTTTTGGCGGGGACGAACACCGGGGAGCTGTTTTTT. Protein: CASSFLAGTNTGELFF. Based on the CDR3 plus reference TRBV5-6 and TRBJ2-2, the full variable domain is DAGVTQSPTHLIKTRGQQVTLRCSPKSGHDTVSWYQQALGQGPQFIFQYYEEEERQRGNFPDRFSGHQFPNYSSELNVNALLLGDSALYLCASSFLAGTNTGELFFGEGSRLTVL.

The V and J genes are TRBV5-5 and TRBJ1-1; D might be TRBD1 (5 bases). Germline V gene lookup returns CDR1 SGHKS and CDR2 YYEKEE (reference sequence). CDR3 length: 15 residues. Trimming removed 1 base at V and 0 bases at J, with 10 bases between. In nucleotides, the CDR3 is TGTGCCAGCAGCTTGTTTCGGGGGGTGAACACTGAAGCTTTCTTT. This translates into CASSLFRGVNTEAFF.

The V call is TRBV4-1, the J call TRBJ2-5; tentatively, D is TRBD1 (6 bases). Germline loops: CDR1 MGHRA, CDR2 YSYEKL. Trimming cost V 2 bases and J 5 bases, with 12 bases left between them. The CDR3 covers 14 residues. Written as DNA, the CDR3 is TGCGCCAGCAGCCAAACCACAGGGTGGGAGACCCAGTACTTC. This codes for CASSQTTGWETQYF.

The chain recombines TRBV6-5 with TRBJ2-7; TRBD1 aligns across 7 bases. This CDR3 contains 14 residues. Germline V gives CDR1 MNHEY, CDR2 SVGAGI. After removal of 5 bases from V and 0 bases from J, the junction contained 4 bases not matched to a gene. The CDR3: CASSADRVSYEQYF. The CDR3 bases are TGTGCCAGCAGTGCAGACAGGGTCTCCTACGAGCAGTACTTC.

This chain links TRBV4-1 with TRBJ2-3, with 13 positions matching TRBD2. Germline lookup yields CDR1 MGHRA and CDR2 YSYEKL. After removal of 2 bases from V and 1 base from J, the junction contained 3 bases not matched to a gene. This CDR3 has 17 amino acids. The CDR3 sequence is CASSQQGTSGGTDTQYF. CDR3 sequence (DNA): TGCGCCAGCAGCCAACAGGGGACTAGCGGGGGCACAGATACGCAGTATTTT.

The chain employs TRBV7-3 and TRBJ1-2, with D perhaps TRBD1 (5 bases). The CDR3 sequence is 14 residues long. Germline CDR1 reads SGHTA; CDR2 reads FQGTGA. V lost 2 bases and J lost 1, with 8 bases in between. CDR3 residues: CASSLDDSNYGYTF. CDR3 DNA sequence: TGTGCCAGCAGCTTAGACGACAGTAACTATGGCTACACCTTC.

The rearrangement uses TRBV19 and TRBJ1-2; 11 bases match TRBD1. Germline trimming cut 6 bases from V and 5 bases from J; bases unmatched to any gene: 8. The CDR3 loop spans 15 amino acids. Germline loops: CDR1 LNHDA, CDR2 SQIVND (reference sequence). The CDR3 loop reads CASRRGQGVEYGYTF. The DNA for the CDR3 is TGTGCCAGTAGGCGGGGACAGGGGGTCGAGTATGGCTACACCTTC.

The chain uses TRBV5-1 and TRBJ1-5; TRBD1 is a possible D gene (5 bases). Germline V gene lookup returns CDR1 SGHRS and CDR2 YFSETQ. CDR3 length: 15 residues. V lost 1 base and J 3 bases, leaving 11 bases between the germline ends. The CDR3 reads CASSLSGVSNQPQHF. The CDR3 DNA reads TGCGCCAGCAGCTTGTCGGGGGTTTCCAATCAGCCCCAGCATTTT.

The chain carries TRBV20-1 and TRBJ1-1; no reliable D call. Trimming took 6 bases from V and 3 from J, leaving 8 bases between them. CDR1 DFQATT and CDR2 SNEGSKA come from the germline V gene (reference sequence). This CDR3 is 11 amino acids long. The CDR3 nucleotides are TGCAGTGCCCCCCTAGACACTGAAGCTTTCTTT. Its protein product is CSAPLDTEAFF.

The chain has TRBV19 and TRBJ2-7; TRBD1 aligns across 7 bases. This CDR3 has 18 amino acids. Looked up from germline, CDR1 is LNHDA and CDR2 is SQIVND (reference sequence). V shed 1 base, J shed 0 bases, and the junction held 12 bases outside the gene matches. The CDR3 spells CASSIGGTAERISYEQYF. CDR3 coding DNA: TGTGCCAGTAGTATAGGGGGGACAGCAGAGCGAATCTCCTACGAGCAGTACTTC. The entire variable domain, with the rest obtained from reference TRBV19 and TRBJ2-7, is as follows: DGGITQSPKYLFRKEGQNVTLSCEQNLNHDAMYWYRQDPGQGLRLIYYSQIVNDFQKGDIAEGYSVSREKKESFPLTVTSAQKNPTAFYLCASSIGGTAERISYEQYFGPGTRLTVT.

This clone was recorded only once. J is TRBJ1-1 and V is TRBV10-1; D unresolved. Between the trimmed V and J ends, which lost 7 bases and 6 bases, there was a span of 18 bases. Germline V gives CDR1 WNHNN, CDR2 SYGVQD (reference sequence). The CDR3 totals 14 residues. This CDR3 is CASICLGRGPEAFF. DNA of the CDR3: TGCGCCAGCATTTGCCTCGGAAGAGGGCCTGAAGCTTTCTTT.

CDR3 nucleotide sequence: TGTGCCAGACTTCTCCGGGACAGAGCTAATGAAAAACTGTTTTTT. It translates to CARLLRDRANEKLFF. The rearrangement links TRBV19 to TRBJ1-4; 7 nucleotides agree with TRBD1. The V gene's germline CDR1 is LNHDA and CDR2 SQIVND (reference sequence). Losses at the gene ends were 9 bases for V and 3 bases for J; bases not matched to a gene: 10. The CDR3 runs 15 residues.

The chain employs TRBV15 and TRBJ2-1, with D tentatively TRBD1 (5 bases). CDR3 length: 14 amino acids. The germline CDR1 and CDR2 sequences are LNHNV and YYDKDF (reference sequence). V was trimmed by 4 bases and J by 5 bases, leaving 12 bases between them. CDR3 in amino acids: CATSIPGLDNEQFF. In DNA, the CDR3 is TGTGCCACCAGCATCCCAGGGTTGGACAATGAGCAGTTCTTC. Full variable domain (remainder filled in from reference TRBV15 and TRBJ2-1): DAMVIQNPRYQVTQFGKPVTLSCSQTLNHNVMYWYQQKSSQAPKLLFHYYDKDFNNEADTPDNFQSRRPNTSFCFLDIRSPGLGDTAMYLCATSIPGLDNEQFFGPGTRLTVL.

In this sample, this clone turned up once. The chain joins TRBV9 to TRBJ1-2; D perhaps matches TRBD1 (5 bases). Germline V lookup: CDR1 SGDLS, CDR2 YYNGEE. The CDR3 extends over 12 amino acids. Trimming stripped 5 bases from V and 8 bases from J, with 13 bases between. CDR3 sequence reads: CASRRETGGYTF. CDR3 coding DNA: TGTGCCAGCAGAAGAGAAACAGGAGGCTACACCTTC. Drawing the rest from reference TRBV9 and TRBJ1-2, the complete variable domain is DSGVTQTPKHLITATGQRVTLRCSPRSGDLSVYWYQQSLDQGLQFLIQYYNGEERAKGNILERFSAQQFPDLHSELNLSSLELGDSALYFCASRRETGGYTFGSGTRLTVV.

The chain combines TRBV5-1 with TRBJ2-5; 12 positions agree with TRBD2. Germline V gives CDR1 SGHRS, CDR2 YFSETQ. This CDR3 region has 15 residues. J lost 5 bases, V lost 4 bases, and 6 bases had no gene match. Written as DNA, the CDR3 is TGCGCCAGCAGCCCGGGACTAGCGGGTCTCGAGACCCAGTACTTC. It yields the protein CASSPGLAGLETQYF.

The gene calls are TRBV7-2 and TRBJ2-1; 16 bases align to TRBD2. J gave up 7 bases and V 3 bases, and 9 bases lay outside the gene matches. This CDR3 is built from 18 residues. In germline, CDR1 is SGHTA, CDR2 FQGNSA. The CDR3 spells CASSLGLAGGPIKNEQFF. CDR3 nucleotide sequence: TGTGCCAGCAGCTTGGGACTAGCGGGGGGGCCTATCAAGAATGAGCAGTTCTTC.

The CDR3 reads CASSSPGQANTGELFF. The CDR3 DNA reads TGTGCCAGCAGCTCTCCCGGACAGGCGAACACCGGGGAGCTGTTTTTT. V gene TRBV5-4 combines with J gene TRBJ2-2; 7 bases align to TRBD1. The CDR3 is made up of 16 amino acids. The trim removed 3 bases at V and 0 bases at J, leaving 5 bases unmatched. Germline loops: CDR1 SGHNT, CDR2 YYREEE (reference sequence).